This T cell receptor (beta chain) derives from a study of control samples from healthy donors and cancer patients. The trim removed 4 bases at V and 0 bases at J, leaving 5 bases unmatched. From germline, CDR1 is GTSNPN and CDR2 SVGIG (reference sequence). This CDR3 contains 14 residues. Libraries were prepared by immunoSEQ multiplex PCR; TCRdb keeps only in-frame clonotypes and omits some of them. The sample shows some 130,000 clones, roughly 90% of them seen only once. This chain joins TRBV30 and TRBJ1-1; 7 nucleotides agree with TRBD1. This receptor was taken from a man between 35 and 55 years old in good health. The specimen sequenced was blood. The CDR3 DNA sequence: TGTGCCTGGACTAAACAGGGGTTGAACACTGAAGCTTTCTTT. Translated: CAWTKQGLNTEAFF. The whole variable domain, filled in from reference TRBV30 and TRBJ1-1, reads SQTIHQWPATLVQPVGSPLSLECTVEGTSNPNLYWYRQAAGRGLQLLFYSVGIGQISSEVPQNLSASRPQDRQFILSSKKLLLSDSGFYLCAWTKQGLNTEAFFGQGTRLTVV.